The source of this T cell receptor beta chain is a study of blood T cell repertoires in COVID-19 (dated by TCRdb to 2020 to 2022). In terms of the full investigation: Samples from collaborators originated in the United States, Italy and Spain and spanned both the acute and convalescent phases of COVID-19. The material from the prospective study consisted of cDNA or gDNA derived from T cells, B-cell-depleted T cells, or PBMCs. Subjects who had been exposed to COVID-19, were actively infected with it, or had recovered from it provided the deeply sampled blood TCRbeta repertoires that made up the dataset. A freely available public database, intended as a resource for researchers studying the immune response to SARS-CoV-2, is where the repertoires were released. Samples came from the ongoing ImmuneRACE study (first 160 participants) plus 1,254 subjects from 6 global collaborators. A de-identified subject ID, COVID-19 status, age in years and sex were almost always included in the sample metadata. Where HLA class I and class II types were available, the types were taken from metadata supplied by the sample provider, not from assay-based typing.

To note about this clone: Its antigen is unknown. No base-level quality is on record; no much larger clone is a single base apart.

The germline V gene (reference sequence) provides CDR1 GTSNPN and CDR2 SVGIG. Cut back by 3 bases and 4 bases, the V and J ends lie 10 bases apart. There are 13 amino acids in the CDR3, from cysteine to phenylalanine inclusive. Kept here is only the CDR3 DNA, which spans 39 bases and is read in frame from base 1. The immunoSEQ Assay, a bias-controlled multiplex PCR, was used to amplify TCRbeta CDR3 regions from genomic DNA. On the authors' methods: Within the assay, amplification of reference gene primers was used to estimate how many nucleated cells each sample contained. Sequence reads were collapsed and filtered to measure the absolute abundance of every unique TCRbeta CDR3 rearrangement. For each sample, productive Simpson clonality was calculated by taking the square root of Simpson's diversity index across productive rearrangements. TCRdb provides this immuneACCESS table in a form limited to in-frame rearrangements. Some clones are lacking; in checked studies, under half of them reflect an unresolved V gene, and why the rest are absent is not known. V and J calls plus clone size are reproduced from that table; the DNA served to infer D and trimming. Present in this sample are fewer than 90,000 clones, approximately 80% of which were seen just once. About 11% of the sample is taken by the ten largest.

Collaborating institutions collected whole blood in K2EDTA tubes following their own protocols. Collaborator samples were shipped for TCRbeta analysis as frozen whole blood, isolated PBMCs, or DNA extracted from either sample type. Paper-wide results and their limitations: Clinical and demographic metadata were provided uncurated, with the amount varying by source and participant.

This TCR was recovered from a human donor in a cohort sampled during active COVID-19. Sequenced sample: peripheral blood. The sequence is built from TRBV30 and TRBJ2-1; 5 matching bases give a weak D call of TRBD2. CDR3 sequence: CAWSSGIYNEQFF. In nucleotides, the sequence is TGTGCCTGGAGCAGCGGAATATACAATGAGCAGTTCTTC.